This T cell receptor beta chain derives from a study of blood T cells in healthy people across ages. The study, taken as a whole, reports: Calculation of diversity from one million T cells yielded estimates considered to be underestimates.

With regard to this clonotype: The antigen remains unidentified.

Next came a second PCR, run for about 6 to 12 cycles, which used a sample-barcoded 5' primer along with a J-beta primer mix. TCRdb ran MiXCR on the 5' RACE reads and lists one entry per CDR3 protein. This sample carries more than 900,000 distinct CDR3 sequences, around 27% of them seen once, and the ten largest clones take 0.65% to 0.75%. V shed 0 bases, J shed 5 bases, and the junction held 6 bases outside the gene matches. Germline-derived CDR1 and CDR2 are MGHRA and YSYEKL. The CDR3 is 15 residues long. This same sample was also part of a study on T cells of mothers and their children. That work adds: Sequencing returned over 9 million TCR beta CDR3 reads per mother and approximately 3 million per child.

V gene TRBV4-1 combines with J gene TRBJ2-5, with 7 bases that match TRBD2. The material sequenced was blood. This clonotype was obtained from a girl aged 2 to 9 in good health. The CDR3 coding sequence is TGCGCCAGCAGCCAAGATCCAACGGGAGGTGAGACCCAGTACTTC. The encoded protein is CASSQDPTGGETQYF.